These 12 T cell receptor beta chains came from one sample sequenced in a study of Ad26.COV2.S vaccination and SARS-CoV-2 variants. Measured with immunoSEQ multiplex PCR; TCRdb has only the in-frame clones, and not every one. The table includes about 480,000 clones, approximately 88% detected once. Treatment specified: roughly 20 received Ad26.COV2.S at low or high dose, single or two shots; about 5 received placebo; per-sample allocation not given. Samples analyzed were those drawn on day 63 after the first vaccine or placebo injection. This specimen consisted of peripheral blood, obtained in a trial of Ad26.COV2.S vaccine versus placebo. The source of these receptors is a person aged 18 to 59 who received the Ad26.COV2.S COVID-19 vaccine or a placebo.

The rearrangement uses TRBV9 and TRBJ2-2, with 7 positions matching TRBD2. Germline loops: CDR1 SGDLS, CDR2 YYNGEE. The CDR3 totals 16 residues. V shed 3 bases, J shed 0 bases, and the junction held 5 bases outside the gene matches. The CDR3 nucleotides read TGTGCCAGCAGCGCAATGGGACTACCGAACACCGGGGAGCTGTTTTTT. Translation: CASSAMGLPNTGELFF.

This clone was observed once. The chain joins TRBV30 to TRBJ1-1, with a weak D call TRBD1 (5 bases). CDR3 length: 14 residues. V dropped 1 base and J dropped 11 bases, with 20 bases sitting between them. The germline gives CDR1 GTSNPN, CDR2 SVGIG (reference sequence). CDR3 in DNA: TGTGCCTGGAGTGCTTGGGACCGGGTTAATTTGGCTTTCTTT. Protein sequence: CAWSAWDRVNLAFF.

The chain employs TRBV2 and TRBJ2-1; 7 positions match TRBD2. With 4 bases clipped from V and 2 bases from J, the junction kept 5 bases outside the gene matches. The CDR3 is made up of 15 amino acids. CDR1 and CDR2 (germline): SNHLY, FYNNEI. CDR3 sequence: CASSAAGLTYNEQFF. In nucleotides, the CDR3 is TGTGCCAGCAGTGCCGCGGGACTAACCTACAATGAGCAGTTCTTC.

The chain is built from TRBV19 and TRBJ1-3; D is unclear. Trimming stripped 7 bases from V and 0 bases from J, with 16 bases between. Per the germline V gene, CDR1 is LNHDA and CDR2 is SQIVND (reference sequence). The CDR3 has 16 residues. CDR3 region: CASKPAAKSSGNTIYF. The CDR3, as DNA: TGTGCCAGTAAACCCGCTGCCAAGAGCTCTGGAAACACCATATATTTT.

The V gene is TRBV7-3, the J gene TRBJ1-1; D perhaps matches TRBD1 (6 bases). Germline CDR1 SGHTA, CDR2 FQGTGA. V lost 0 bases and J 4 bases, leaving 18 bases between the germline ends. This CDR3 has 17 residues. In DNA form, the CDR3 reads TGTGCCAGCAGCTTAACGTCTCAGGGGAGGATCGGCACTGAAGCTTTCTTT. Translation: CASSLTSQGRIGTEAFF.

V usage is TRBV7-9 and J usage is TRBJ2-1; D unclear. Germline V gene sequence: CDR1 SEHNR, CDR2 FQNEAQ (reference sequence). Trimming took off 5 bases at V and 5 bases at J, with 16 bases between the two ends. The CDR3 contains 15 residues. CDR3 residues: CASSASVGSDNEQFF. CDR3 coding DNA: TGTGCCAGCAGCGCCAGCGTAGGGTCGGACAATGAGCAGTTCTTC.

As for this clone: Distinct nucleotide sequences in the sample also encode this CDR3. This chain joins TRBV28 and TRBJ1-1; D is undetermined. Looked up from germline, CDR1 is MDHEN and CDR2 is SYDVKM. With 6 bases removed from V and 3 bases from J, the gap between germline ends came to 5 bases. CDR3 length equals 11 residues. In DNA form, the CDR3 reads TGTGCCAGCAGCACCTACACTGAAGCTTTCTTT. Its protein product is CASSTYTEAFF.

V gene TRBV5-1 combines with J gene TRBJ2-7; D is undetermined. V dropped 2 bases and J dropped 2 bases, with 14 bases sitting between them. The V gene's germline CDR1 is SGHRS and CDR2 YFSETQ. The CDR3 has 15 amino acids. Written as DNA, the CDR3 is TGCGCCAGCAGCTTTACTCCAGCGTCTACCTACGAGCAGTACTTC. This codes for CASSFTPASTYEQYF. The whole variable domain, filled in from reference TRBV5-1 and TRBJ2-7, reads KAGVTQTPRYLIKTRGQQVTLSCSPISGHRSVSWYQQTPGQGLQFLFEYFSETQRNKGNFPGRFSGRQFSNSRSEMNVSTLELGDSALYLCASSFTPASTYEQYFGPGTRLTVT.

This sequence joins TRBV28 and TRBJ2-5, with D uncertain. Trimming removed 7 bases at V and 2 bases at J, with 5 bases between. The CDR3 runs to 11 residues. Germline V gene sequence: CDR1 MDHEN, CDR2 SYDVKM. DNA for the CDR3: TGTGCCAGCACCGGACAAGAGACCCAGTACTTC. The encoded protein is CASTGQETQYF. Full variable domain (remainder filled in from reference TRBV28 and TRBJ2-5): DVKVTQSSRYLVKRTGEKVFLECVQDMDHENMFWYRQDPGLGLRLIYFSYDVKMKEKGDIPEGYSVSREKKERFSLILESASTNQTSMYLCASTGQETQYFGPGTRLLVL.

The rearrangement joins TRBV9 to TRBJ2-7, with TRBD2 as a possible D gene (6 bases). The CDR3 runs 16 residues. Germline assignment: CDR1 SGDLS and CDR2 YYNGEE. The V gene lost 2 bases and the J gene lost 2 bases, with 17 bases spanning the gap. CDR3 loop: CASSVEVGSGAYEQYF. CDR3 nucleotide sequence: TGTGCCAGCAGCGTTGAAGTGGGTAGCGGAGCCTACGAGCAGTACTTC.

This CDR3 is CASSLTGGMNTEAFF. CDR3 in DNA: TGTGCCAGCAGCCTAACTGGGGGAATGAACACTGAAGCTTTCTTT. This sequence joins TRBV5-4 and TRBJ1-1; tentative D call: TRBD1 (5 bases). The germline CDR1 and CDR2 sequences are SGHNT and YYREEE (reference sequence). The CDR3 sequence is 15 residues long. V was cut by 4 bases and J by 0 bases, with 13 bases left in between. Full variable domain (remainder filled in from reference TRBV5-4 and TRBJ1-1): ETGVTQSPTHLIKTRGQQVTLRCSSQSGHNTVSWYQQALGQGPQFIFQYYREEENGRGNFPPRFSGLQFPNYSSELNVNALELDDSALYLCASSLTGGMNTEAFFGQGTRLTVV.

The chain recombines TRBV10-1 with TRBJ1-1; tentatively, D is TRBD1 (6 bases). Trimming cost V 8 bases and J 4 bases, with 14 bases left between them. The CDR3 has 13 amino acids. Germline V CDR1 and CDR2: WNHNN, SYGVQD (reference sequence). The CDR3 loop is CASEQGPSTEAFF. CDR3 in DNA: TGCGCCAGCGAACAGGGACCAAGCACTGAAGCTTTCTTT.